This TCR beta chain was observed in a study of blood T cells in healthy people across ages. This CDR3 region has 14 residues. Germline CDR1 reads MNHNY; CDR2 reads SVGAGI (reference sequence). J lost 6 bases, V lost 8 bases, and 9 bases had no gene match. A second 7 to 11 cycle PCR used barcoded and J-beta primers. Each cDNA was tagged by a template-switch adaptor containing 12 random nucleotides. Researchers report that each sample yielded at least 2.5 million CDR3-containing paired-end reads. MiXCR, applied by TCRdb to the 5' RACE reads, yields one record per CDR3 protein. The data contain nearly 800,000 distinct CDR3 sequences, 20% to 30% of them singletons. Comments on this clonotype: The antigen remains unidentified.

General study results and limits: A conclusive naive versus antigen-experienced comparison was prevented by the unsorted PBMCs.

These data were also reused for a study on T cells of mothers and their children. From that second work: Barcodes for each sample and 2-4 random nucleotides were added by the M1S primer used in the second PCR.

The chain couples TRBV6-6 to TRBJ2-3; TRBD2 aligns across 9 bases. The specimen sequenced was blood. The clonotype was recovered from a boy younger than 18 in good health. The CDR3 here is CASGRLAAPDTQYF. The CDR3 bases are TGTGCCAGCGGGCGACTAGCGGCCCCGGATACGCAGTATTTT.